Sequencing of this TCR beta chain was carried out in a study of blood T cell repertoires in COVID-19. The overall study: The United States, Italy and Spain provided the acute and convalescent COVID-19 samples. PBMCs, B-cell-depleted T cells, or T cells provided the cDNA or gDNA that made up the material.

Germline lookup yields CDR1 SGHNT and CDR2 YYREEE (reference sequence). V gave up 1 base and J gave up 5 bases, with 18 bases separating them. This CDR3 region has 16 residues. Original data processing: Estimation of nucleated cell counts was performed using reference gene primer amplification. Clones were sequenced by immunoSEQ multiplex PCR, and TCRdb holds only the in-frame ones, with some missing. V and J calls and clone size are those listed in that table; D and trimming were worked out from the DNA. The sample includes around 130,000 clones, about four fifths of them seen just once. The V and J genes are TRBV5-4 and TRBJ2-5, with D possibly matching TRBD2 (6 bases). This clonotype originated in a man aged 40-49 years with active or convalescent COVID-19. Sequencing input: peripheral blood. CDR3 coding DNA: TGTGCCAGCAGCTTGTGGGGGGTCGGGGTGGATGAGACCCAGTACTTC. Its protein product is CASSLWGVGVDETQYF.